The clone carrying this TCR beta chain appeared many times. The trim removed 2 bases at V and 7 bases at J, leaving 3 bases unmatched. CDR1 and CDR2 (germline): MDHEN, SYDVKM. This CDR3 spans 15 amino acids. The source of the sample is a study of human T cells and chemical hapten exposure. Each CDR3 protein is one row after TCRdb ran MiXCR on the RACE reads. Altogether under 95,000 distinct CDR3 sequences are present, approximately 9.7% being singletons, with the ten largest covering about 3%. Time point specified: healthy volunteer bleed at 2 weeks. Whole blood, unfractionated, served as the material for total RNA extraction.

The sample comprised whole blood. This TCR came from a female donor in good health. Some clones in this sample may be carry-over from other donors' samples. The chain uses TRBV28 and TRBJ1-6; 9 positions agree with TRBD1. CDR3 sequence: CASSLQDRGNSPLHF. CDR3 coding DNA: TGTGCCAGCAGTTTACAGGACAGGGGCAATTCACCCCTCCACTTT.